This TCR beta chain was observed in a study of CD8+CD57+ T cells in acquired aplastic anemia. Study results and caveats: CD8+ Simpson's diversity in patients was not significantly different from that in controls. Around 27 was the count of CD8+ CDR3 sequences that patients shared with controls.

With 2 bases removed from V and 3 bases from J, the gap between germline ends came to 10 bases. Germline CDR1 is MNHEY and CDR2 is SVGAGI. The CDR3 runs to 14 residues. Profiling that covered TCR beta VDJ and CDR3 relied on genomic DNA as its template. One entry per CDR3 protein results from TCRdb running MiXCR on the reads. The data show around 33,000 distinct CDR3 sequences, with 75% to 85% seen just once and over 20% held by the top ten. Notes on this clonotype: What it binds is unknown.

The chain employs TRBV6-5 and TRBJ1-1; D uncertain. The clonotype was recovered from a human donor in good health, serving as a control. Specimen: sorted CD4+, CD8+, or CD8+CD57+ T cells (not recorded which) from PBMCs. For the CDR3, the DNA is TGTGCCAGCAGTTACCGGGGATGGGACACTGAAGCTTTCTTT. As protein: CASSYRGWDTEAFF.